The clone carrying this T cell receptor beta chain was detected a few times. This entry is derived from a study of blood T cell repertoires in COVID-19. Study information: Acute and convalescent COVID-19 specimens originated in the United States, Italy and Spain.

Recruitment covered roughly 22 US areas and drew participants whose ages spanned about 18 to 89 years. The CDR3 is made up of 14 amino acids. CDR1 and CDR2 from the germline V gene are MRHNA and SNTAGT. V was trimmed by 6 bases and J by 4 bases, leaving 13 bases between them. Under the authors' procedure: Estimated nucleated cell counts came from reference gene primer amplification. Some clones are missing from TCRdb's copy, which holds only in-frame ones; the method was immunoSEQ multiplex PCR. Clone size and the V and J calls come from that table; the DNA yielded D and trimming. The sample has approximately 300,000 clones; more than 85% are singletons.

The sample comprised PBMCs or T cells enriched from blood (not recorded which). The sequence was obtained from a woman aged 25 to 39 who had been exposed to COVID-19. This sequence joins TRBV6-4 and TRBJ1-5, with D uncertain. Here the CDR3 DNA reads TGTGCCAGCAGCCATCAAGCGACTAATCAGCCCCAGCATTTT. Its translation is CASSHQATNQPQHF.